Below are 9 T cell receptor beta chains sequenced from a single sample in a study of cytomegalovirus exposure and HLA in healthy donors. The PCR had 60 Vbeta and 13 Jbeta primers. Clones were sequenced by immunoSEQ multiplex PCR, and TCRdb holds only the in-frame ones, with some missing. The profile shows some 150,000 clones, 70% to 80% of them singletons. Sequenced: PBMCs. The receptors derive from a man aged 55 to 70 in good health and CMV-seronegative.

This clone was counted only a few times. The chain carries TRBV7-2 and TRBJ2-3; 8 nucleotides agree with TRBD2. The ends lost 3 bases at V and 5 bases at J; junction bases unmatched: 4. Germline V CDR1 and CDR2: SGHTA, FQGNSA. The CDR3 runs to 14 residues. CDR3 nucleotide sequence: TGTGCCAGCAGCTTGAACGGGAGGGGAGATACGCAGTATTTT. Protein: CASSLNGRGDTQYF.

This rearrangement joins TRBV5-6 to TRBJ1-5; weak D call: TRBD1 (5 bases). The CDR3 consists of 16 residues. CDR1 and CDR2 from the germline V gene are SGHDT and YYEEEE. With 0 bases removed from V and 2 bases from J, the gap between germline ends came to 12 bases. The DNA for the CDR3 is TGTGCCAGCAGCTTGGATTCGGCAGGGCGCAATCAGCCCCAGCATTTT. Protein: CASSLDSAGRNQPQHF.

The chain employs TRBV2 and TRBJ2-3; D remains ambiguous. Germline V CDR1 and CDR2: SNHLY, FYNNEI. This CDR3 region has 14 residues. The ends were cut back, 4 bases at V and 0 bases at J, with 8 bases in the middle. The CDR3 bases are TGTGCCAGCAGTGTTTTACTAAGCACAGATACGCAGTATTTT. This translates into CASSVLLSTDTQYF.

The chain has TRBV7-8 and TRBJ2-7, with 7 bases identical to TRBD2. From germline, CDR1 is SGHVS and CDR2 FQNEAQ. CDR3 length: 15 residues. The V segment lost 1 base and the J segment 1 base; nucleotides outside the gene matches: 4. The CDR3 region has the DNA TGTGCCAGCAGCTTAGTTGTCGGGGGGTCCTACGAGCAGTACTTC. Amino acid sequence: CASSLVVGGSYEQYF. The whole variable domain, remainder taken from reference TRBV7-8 and TRBJ2-7, is GAGVSQSPRYKVAKRGQDVALRCDPISGHVSLFWYQQALGQGPEFLTYFQNEAQLDKSGLPSDRFFAERPEGSVSTLKIQRTQQEDSAVYLCASSLVVGGSYEQYFGPGTRLTVT.

The J gene is TRBJ2-1, the V gene TRBV29-1, with D maybe TRBD1 (6 bases). V lost 4 bases and J lost 0, with 10 bases in between. The CDR3 has 14 amino acids. Germline loops: CDR1 SQVTM, CDR2 ANQGSEA. CDR3 protein: CSVVKGDSYNEQFF. The CDR3 DNA is TGCAGCGTTGTGAAGGGGGACTCCTACAATGAGCAGTTCTTC.

The rearrangement joins TRBV6-5 to TRBJ2-3; the D is unclear. CDR1 is MNHEY and CDR2 is SVGAGI in the germline V gene. The CDR3 length is 11 residues. Deletions cut 6 bases from V and 6 bases from J, with 7 bases between. As DNA, the CDR3 is TGTGCCAGCAGGATGGCCGATACGCAGTATTTT. Translating it yields CASRMADTQYF.

The chain couples TRBV28 to TRBJ1-2, with 9 bases matching TRBD1. CDR3 length: 13 residues. The V and J ends lost 6 bases and 8 bases, in that order; junction bases with no gene match: 7. The germline gives CDR1 MDHEN, CDR2 SYDVKM. CDR3 nucleotide sequence: TGTGCCAGCAGAGAGGGACAGGGATACGGCTACACCTTC. It encodes CASREGQGYGYTF.

This clone was detected once. The chain carries TRBV6-4 and TRBJ2-1, with D tentatively TRBD1 (6 bases). Germline V gives CDR1 MRHNA, CDR2 SNTAGT. The CDR3 has 15 residues. The germline V and J ends were trimmed by 3 bases and 10 bases, with 19 bases remaining between them. The CDR3 DNA sequence: TGTGCCAGCAGTGAGTTACAGGGAGCCCTGAGGGAGCAGTTCTTC. Its protein product is CASSELQGALREQFF.

The rearrangement uses TRBV19 and TRBJ1-5; tentatively, D is TRBD1 (5 bases). V lost 7 bases to trimming and J lost 4 bases, with 14 bases between them. Germline CDR1 and CDR2: LNHDA and SQIVND (reference sequence). The CDR3 extends over 14 amino acids. CDR3 protein: CASTGTGGNQPQHF. The CDR3 nucleotides read TGTGCCAGTACCGGGACTGGGGGGAATCAGCCCCAGCATTTT.